This entry features one T cell receptor (beta chain) sequence. What it recognizes is unknown. This specimen comes from a study of shared clonotypes between healthy human individuals. Study-level points and caveats: Although depth was large, rarefaction showed that sequencing of the sorted subsets was incomplete. Shared clonotypes across all four donors exceeded non-shared ones in generation probability.

For sorted subsets, about 190 ng DNA per replicate equaled roughly 29,000 T cell genomes. Libraries were prepared by immunoSEQ multiplex PCR; TCRdb keeps only in-frame clonotypes and omits some of them. The sample records over a million clones, roughly 96% being singletons. CDR1 is KGHSH, CDR2 LQKENI, per germline. The V end was cut by 5 bases, the J end by 10 bases, with 15 bases between. The CDR3 runs to 13 residues. The sequenced sample consisted of naive CD4+ T cells sorted from blood. The subset is: CD45RA+ positively selected. The J gene is TRBJ2-1, the V gene TRBV18; D unresolved. The receptor was derived from a man younger than 45 in good health. The CDR3 spells CASSALAGYEQFF. CDR3 nucleotides: TGTGCCAGCTCAGCTCTGGCAGGATACGAGCAGTTCTTC.